This is a list of T cell receptor beta chains from one sample in a study of blood T cells in healthy people across ages. TCRdb re-derived calls from the 5' RACE reads in MiXCR, one entry per CDR3 protein. The sample includes about 680,000 distinct CDR3 sequences, around 49% of them seen just once. Sequenced sample: blood. Receptor source: a woman aged 55-75 years in good health. Each CDR3 is given with its conserved first and last residue. Fields, in order: V gene, J gene, clone size, D gene, CDR3 DNA, CDR3 protein. D genes are given only for firm matches. Rows may omit the clone size; those that give it use once, few, many or a size class.

>TRBV27|TRBJ2-7|.|.
TGTGCCAGCAGTTTATCGGCAGGAGGGGACTACGAGCAGTACTTC
CASSLSAGGDYEQYF
>TRBV3-1|TRBJ2-3|.|TRBD2
TGTGCCAGCAGCCGGCGGGGCCTAGCGGAGAGCACAGATACGCAGTATTTT
CASSRRGLAESTDTQYF
>TRBV20-1|TRBJ2-7|.|TRBD1
TGCAGCGGGAACAGGGGTTACGAGCAGTACTTC
CSGNRGYEQYF
>TRBV30|TRBJ2-7|.|TRBD2
TGTGCCTGGAGACTAGCGGGAGGAATCGAGCAGTACTTC
CAWRLAGGIEQYF
>TRBV7-2|TRBJ2-5|many|.
TGTGCCAGCAGCTTAGAGTGGAGGCGGGAGACCCAGTACTTC
CASSLEWRRETQYF
>TRBV12-3/TRBV12-4|TRBJ2-4|.|.
TGTGCCAGCAGTTTTTGGGGGGCCAAAAACATTCAGTACTTC
CASSFWGAKNIQYF
>TRBV4-2|TRBJ1-1|.|TRBD1
TGTGCCAGCAGCCTCCTGGACAGGCAGGTTGGAAACTCTTTCTTT
CASSLLDRQVGNSFF
>TRBV25-1|TRBJ2-5|few|.
TGTGCCAGCAGTCCTTTGGATTCTGGAGTGGAGACCCAGTACTTC
CASSPLDSGVETQYF
>TRBV2|TRBJ1-1|.|.
TGTGCCAGCAGTGAAGACCTCGCGGAAGCTTTCTTT
CASSEDLAEAFF
>TRBV9|TRBJ2-7|.|.
TGTGCCAGCGGAGCATCCTACGAGCAGTACTTC
CASGASYEQYF
>TRBV12-3/TRBV12-4|TRBJ2-1|.|TRBD2
TGTGCCAGCAGCTTCGGACTAGCGGGACCGAATGAGCGGTTCTTC
CASSFGLAGPNERFF
>TRBV7-9|TRBJ1-2|.|.
TGTGCCAGCAGCTCCAAACCGTATGACAGCTTATTCTATGGCTACACCTTC
CASSSKPYDSLFYGYTF
>TRBV29-1|TRBJ2-7|few|.
TGCAGCGTGCAGGGGATTCAATACGAGCAGTACTTC
CSVQGIQYEQYF
>TRBV20-1|TRBJ1-2|.|.
TGCAGTGCTGTAGCCGGGTCTAACTATGGCTACACCTTC
CSAVAGSNYGYTF
>TRBV2|TRBJ2-5|few|.
TGTGCCAGCAAGGGCCAAGAGACCCAGTACTTC
CASKGQETQYF
>TRBV4-3|TRBJ2-5|many|.
TGCGCCAGCAGCCAATTCGTCAGCGGACTAACGACTCAAGAGACCCAGTACTTC
CASSQFVSGLTTQETQYF
>TRBV11-1|TRBJ1-4|.|.
TGTGCCAGCAGCTTAAGCGGACGAGATGATGAAAAACTGTTTTTT
CASSLSGRDDEKLFF
>TRBV12-3/TRBV12-4|TRBJ2-7|.|.
TGTGCCAGCAGTTACCGGGACGGCCCTTACGAGCAGTACTTC
CASSYRDGPYEQYF
>TRBV6-5|TRBJ2-7|few|.
TGTGCCAGCAGTTACTCGAGCAGGGGCTACGAGCAGTACTTC
CASSYSSRGYEQYF
>TRBV4-2|TRBJ2-1|.|.
TGTGCCAGCAGCCCGACCCGGGACTTTATACCCGATGAGCAGTTCTTC
CASSPTRDFIPDEQFF
>TRBV30|TRBJ1-1|.|.
TGTGCCTGGAGTGGTTATTCATGGAACACTGAAGCTTTCTTT
CAWSGYSWNTEAFF
>TRBV4-2|TRBJ2-1|once|.
TGTGCCCGCAGCCAAGAAGACTCGTACAATGAGCAGTTCTTC
CARSQEDSYNEQFF
>TRBV10-3|TRBJ2-5|few|.
TGTGCCATCAGTGAGTCGGACGGGGGACGGGAGACCCAGTACTTC
CAISESDGGRETQYF
>TRBV6-5|TRBJ2-7|.|.
TGTGCCAGCAGTTACGCCGGGACAGGGTTAACTAGCGGGTCTTATGAGCAGTACTTC
CASSYAGTGLTSGSYEQYF
>TRBV4-3|TRBJ2-1|few|.
TGCGCCAGCAGCCAAGTCCCAGCCACCCCCTACAATGAGCAGTTCTTC
CASSQVPATPYNEQFF
>TRBV5-6|TRBJ2-2|.|TRBD1
TGTGCCAGCAGCAAGGGACAGGGTACCATTCACCGGGAGCTGTTTTTT
CASSKGQGTIHRELFF
>TRBV9|TRBJ2-7|.|.
TGTGCCAGCAGCCCAAACGCTCCGGTCGGCTCCTACGAGCAGTACTTC
CASSPNAPVGSYEQYF
>TRBV12-3/TRBV12-4|TRBJ2-7|few|.
TGTGCCAGCAGGAGGACTGCCCCCTACGAGCAGTACTTC
CASRRTAPYEQYF
>TRBV7-2|TRBJ1-5|.|.
TGTGCCAGCAGCTCGGTCCCCAGGGGCTTGTTTGGAAGCAATCAGCCCCAGCATTTT
CASSSVPRGLFGSNQPQHF
>TRBV4-3|TRBJ2-7|.|TRBD1
TGCGCCAGCAGCCAAGATTCAATGGGACAGACCTACGAGCAGTACTTC
CASSQDSMGQTYEQYF
>TRBV2|TRBJ2-5|.|TRBD2
TGTGCCAGCAGGGAAAGGACTGGCGGGAGTGGAGAGACCCAGTACTTC
CASRERTGGSGETQYF
>TRBV7-3|TRBJ2-1|once|.
TGTGCCAGCAGCCTTGACCCGGGAGTCGGCGAGCAGTTCTTC
CASSLDPGVGEQFF
>TRBV11-3|TRBJ2-1|.|.
TGTGCCAGCAGCTCCGCGGACGGTGCCTACAATGAGCAGTTCTTC
CASSSADGAYNEQFF
>TRBV10-3|TRBJ2-1|few|TRBD2
TGTGCCATCAGTGAGGGGACTAGGAATGAGCAGTTCTTC
CAISEGTRNEQFF
>TRBV20-1|TRBJ2-5|.|TRBD1
TGCAGTGCTACGGACAGGGGGAGCGGGGAGACCCAGTACTTC
CSATDRGSGETQYF
>TRBV5-1|TRBJ2-3|.|TRBD1
TGCGCCAGCAGCTTCCTACGGGACAGAGGCACAGATACGCAGTATTTT
CASSFLRDRGTDTQYF
>TRBV5-5|TRBJ2-7|.|.
TGTGCCAGCAGGCGCGACAGGGAGGCCTACAATGAGCAGTACTTC
CASRRDREAYNEQYF
>TRBV5-6|TRBJ2-1|few|TRBD2
TGTGCCAGCAGCTTTTCCGGCGGGAGCCGTGAGATGTCAGGCTGGGAGCAGTTCTTC
CASSFSGGSREMSGWEQFF
>TRBV7-3|TRBJ1-1|.|.
TGTGCCAGCAGCTTAACACGGGCAGCGATCACTGAAGCTTTCTTT
CASSLTRAAITEAFF
>TRBV4-3|TRBJ2-1|.|.
TGCGCCAGCAGCCAAGAACTGGGAAGGGGACACTACAATGAGCAGTTCTTC
CASSQELGRGHYNEQFF
>TRBV20-1|TRBJ2-1|.|.
TGCAGTGACAGGGCGGCCGCTTCCTACAATGAGCAGTTCTTC
CSDRAAASYNEQFF
>TRBV11-2|TRBJ2-5|.|.
TGTGCCAGCAGCGGAGGAATAGAGACCCAGTACTTC
CASSGGIETQYF
>TRBV18|TRBJ2-3|few|.
TGTGCCAGCTCACCACCGAAGGGGCAGGTCACAGATACGCAGTATTTT
CASSPPKGQVTDTQYF
>TRBV28|TRBJ1-2|.|TRBD1
TGTGCCAGCAAAACCCTCGGACAGGCATTTTCCTATGGCTACACCTTC
CASKTLGQAFSYGYTF
>TRBV5-5|TRBJ2-7|many|.
TGTGCCAGCAGCTTGGCCCAGGGACGGTCGCAGTACTTC
CASSLAQGRSQYF
>TRBV6-5|TRBJ1-2|few|TRBD1
TGTGCCAGCAGTTACCTAGGACAGGTGACCTATGGCTACACCTTC
CASSYLGQVTYGYTF
>TRBV20-1|TRBJ2-7|.|TRBD2
TGCAGTGCTATGGGACTAGCGGGAGTTTACGACGAGCAGTACTTC
CSAMGLAGVYDEQYF
>TRBV4-2|TRBJ2-3|.|.
TGTGCCAGCAGCCAAGAACCCCGGGGAACAGATACGCAGTATTTT
CASSQEPRGTDTQYF
>TRBV27|TRBJ2-5|few|.
TGTGCCAGCAGAAGACTACCGACAGGGAGGTCGTGGGAGACCCAGTACTTC
CASRRLPTGRSWETQYF
>TRBV4-3|TRBJ1-2|few|.
TGCGCCAGCAGCCGAGGGGTCATGGATTGGTATGGCTACACCTTC
CASSRGVMDWYGYTF
>TRBV7-2|TRBJ2-1|.|TRBD2
TGTGCCAGCGCCTGGACTAGCGTAGGCAATGAGCAGTTCTTC
CASAWTSVGNEQFF
>TRBV2|TRBJ2-7|few|.
TGTGCCAGCAGTGAATGGGCCTACGAGCAGTACTTC
CASSEWAYEQYF
>TRBV6-6|TRBJ1-2|.|TRBD1
TGTGCCAGCAGTAACCGACAGGGGGCAGGAGGCTACACCTTC
CASSNRQGAGGYTF
>TRBV7-3|TRBJ2-5|few|.
TGTGCCAGCAGCCAGGAGGGCCGGTACCAAGAGACCCAGTACTTC
CASSQEGRYQETQYF
>TRBV20-1|TRBJ2-3|.|.
TGCAGTGCTAGAGTGGAGGGCCTCACAGATACGCAGTATTTT
CSARVEGLTDTQYF
>TRBV11-2|TRBJ1-1|.|.
TGTGCCAGCAGCTTACAGGGTAAGAGCACTGAAGCTTTCTTT
CASSLQGKSTEAFF
>TRBV4-2|TRBJ1-1|.|.
TGTGCCAGCAGCCCGCGCCAGGGGCAGGGGATGAAGACTGAAGCTTTCTTT
CASSPRQGQGMKTEAFF
>TRBV20-1|TRBJ2-3|few|.
TGCAGTGCTACAGGTTTGAGGGGATCCACAGATACGCAGTATTTT
CSATGLRGSTDTQYF
>TRBV5-1|TRBJ2-6|.|.
TGCGCCAGCAGCGTTACAGCTGGGGCCAACGTCCTGACTTTC
CASSVTAGANVLTF